Presented here are 17 T cell receptor beta chains from one specimen sequenced in a study of blood T cells in healthy people across ages (dated by TCRdb to between 2015 and 2016). Library preparation was by 5' RACE. Data came from an Illumina HiSeq 2500. A second PCR of about 7 to 12 cycles was run with a J-beta primer mix and a sample-barcoded 5' primer. TCRdb redid the processing of the public reads, applying fastp at Q25 and MiXCR, and retained in-frame beta chains. When rows share a CDR3 protein, they turn into one entry using the most common DNA and genes. For this sample there are approximately 800,000 distinct CDR3 sequences; about 55% appear just once. About 42% of the sample belongs to the ten largest clones. The sample was blood. The receptors come from a man older than 75 in good health.

The V call is TRBV28, the J call TRBJ2-4; no firm D call. The DNA matches TRBJ2-7 better at its end, which makes the J call doubtful. There are 13 residues in the CDR3. Germline V lookup: CDR1 MDHEN, CDR2 SYDVKM. The CDR3 nucleotides are TGTGCCAGCAGTTCTGACATCTACTACGAGCAGTACTTC. Translated, it gives CASSSDIYYEQYF.

Concerning this clonotype itself: The junction differs from germline at one of its ends, possibly a read error. The CDR3 region is CASSRTFATKEKLFF. In DNA form, the CDR3 reads TGTGCCAGCAGTAGGACCTTCGCAACTAAAGAAAAACTGTTTTTT. V and J are TRBV2 and TRBJ1-4, with D hard to call. This CDR3 spans 15 amino acids. Germline CDR1 and CDR2: SNHLY and FYNNEI.

The table lists this clonotype with a count of one. The CDR3 reads CASTGQVGYNEQYF. The CDR3 DNA sequence: TGTGCCAGCACCGGACAGGTTGGTTACAATGAGCAGTACTTC. This chain connects TRBV2 to TRBJ2-1; 7 bases agree with TRBD1. With the DNA end fitting TRBJ2-7 better, the J assignment may be wrong. The CDR3 contains 14 residues. Germline CDR1 reads SNHLY; CDR2 reads FYNNEI.

V and J are TRBV12-3 or TRBV12-4 and TRBJ2-1; 8 bases fit TRBD2. This CDR3 is 16 amino acids long. The J segment lost 9 bases and the V segment lost 6 bases, leaving 16 bases of the junction unmatched. CDR3 sequence (DNA): TGTGCCAGCAGATTCAAGCCGGGACTAGAAATCGTTGAGCAGTTCTTC. Residues: CASRFKPGLEIVEQFF.

The genes are TRBV6-1 and TRBJ2-4; D is ambiguous. Judging by the DNA end, TRBJ2-7 fits better; the J call may be wrong. The germline V gene has CDR1 MNHNS and CDR2 SASEGT. The CDR3 runs to 15 residues. CDR3 DNA sequence: TGTGCCAGCAAGGCAGAAAGGAACCCTTCCTACGAGCAGTACTTC. It translates to CASKAERNPSYEQYF.

The chain uses TRBV20-1 and TRBJ2-7; D is possibly TRBD2 (5 bases). The V gene lost 6 bases and the J gene lost 10 bases, with 28 bases spanning the gap. The CDR3 consists of 15 residues. Germline assignment: CDR1 DFQATT and CDR2 SNEGSKA (reference sequence). The DNA of the CDR3 is TGCAGTGCGGAACCCTTTAGCGCCGGCAAAAACAGTCAGTACTTC. Encoded protein: CSAEPFSAGKNSQYF.

Many counts were recorded for this clonotype. The chain has TRBV7-2 and TRBJ2-1; no reliable D call. V was cut by 0 bases and J by 9 bases, with 3 bases left in between. CDR1 is SGHTA and CDR2 is FQGNSA in the germline V gene. The CDR3 is 11 residues long. The CDR3 DNA reads as TGTGCCAGCAGCTTAGCGCGTGAGCAGTTCTTC. Protein product: CASSLAREQFF.

The CDR3 loop is CASSPDPGVVSSYEQYF. CDR3 DNA: TGTGCCAGCAGTCCCGACCCGGGGGTGGTGAGCTCCTACGAGCAGTACTTC. This chain connects TRBV4-2 to TRBJ2-7, with a weak D call TRBD2 (6 bases). The CDR3 is 17 amino acids. Germline-derived CDR1 and CDR2 are LGHNA and YNFKEQ. The germline V and J ends were trimmed by 6 bases and 0 bases, with 21 bases remaining between them.

V is TRBV29-1 and J is TRBJ2-1, with 13 bases fitting TRBD2. V dropped 4 bases and J dropped 9; count of bases not matched to a gene: 6. CDR1 is SQVTM and CDR2 is ANQGSEA in the germline V gene. The CDR3 has 14 amino acids. The CDR3 bases are TGCAGCGTTGCACTAGCGGGAGGGCCAGGTGAGCAGTTCTTC. It translates to CSVALAGGPGEQFF.

This chain links TRBV7-9 with TRBJ2-2; D perhaps matches TRBD1 (8 bases). Deletions cut 3 bases from V and 3 bases from J, with 14 bases between. CDR1 SEHNR and CDR2 FQNEAQ come from the germline V gene (reference sequence). The CDR3 consists of 16 residues. The CDR3 spells CASSLATGGDTGELFF. The CDR3 nucleotides are TGTGCCAGCAGCTTGGCCACAGGGGGGGACACCGGGGAGCTGTTTTTT.

This clonotype was picked up one time. CDR3: CASSLGQNSGYNEQFF. DNA for the CDR3: TGCGCCAGCAGCCTAGGACAGAATAGCGGTTACAATGAGCAGTTCTTC. This chain joins TRBV5-1 and TRBJ2-1; D possibly matches TRBD1 or TRBD2 (6 bases each). CDR3 length: 16 amino acids. V lost 4 bases to trimming and J lost 4 bases, with 18 bases between them. Germline V CDR1 and CDR2: SGHRS, YFSETQ.

This clonotype was counted a single time. The rearrangement joins TRBV6-2 or TRBV6-3 to TRBJ1-2; TRBD1 might be the D (6 bases). The ends were cut back, 8 bases at V and 4 bases at J, with 11 bases in the middle. Germline CDR1 is MNHEY and CDR2 is SVGEGT. CDR3 length: 12 amino acids. The CDR3 nucleotides are TGTGCCAGCGAGGACAGCTTCTATGGCTACACCTTC. It is translated as CASEDSFYGYTF.

The rearrangement links TRBV5-1 to TRBJ2-5, with 8 bases identical to TRBD2. Germline V CDR1 and CDR2: SGHRS, YFSETQ. This CDR3 spans 14 amino acids. V gave up 2 bases and J gave up 6 bases; unmatched junction bases: 6. Here the CDR3 DNA reads TGCGCCAGCAGCTTCTCAGCGGGAGTAAAGACCCAGTACTTC. Amino acids: CASSFSAGVKTQYF.

This clonotype was counted between two and nine times. The chain combines TRBV5-1 with TRBJ2-7, with D possibly matching TRBD1 (6 bases). Trimming cost V 8 bases and J 0 bases, with 15 bases left between them. This CDR3 contains 14 residues. The germline V gene has CDR1 SGHRS and CDR2 YFSETQ. The CDR3 is CASSGDVFSYEQYF. CDR3 DNA sequence: TGCGCCAGTTCAGGGGACGTATTCTCCTACGAGCAGTACTTC.

This chain uses TRBV20-1 with TRBJ2-1; D is perhaps TRBD1 or TRBD2 (5 bases each). The germline V gene has CDR1 DFQATT and CDR2 SNEGSKA (reference sequence). V lost 3 bases, J lost 4 bases, and 7 bases lay in between. This CDR3 is 12 amino acids long. The CDR3 here is CSARGEYNEQFF. CDR3 nucleotide sequence: TGCAGTGCTAGGGGGGAATACAATGAGCAGTTCTTC.

This clonotype was recorded a few times. The CDR3 DNA reads TGTGCCAGCAGCTTACAGTATAACACTGAAGCTTTCTTT. This encodes CASSLQYNTEAFF. The rearrangement links TRBV7-4 to TRBJ1-1; no reliable D call. Deletions cut 2 bases from V and 2 bases from J, with 6 bases between. The germline CDR1 and CDR2 sequences are SGHVT and SQSDAQ. The length of the CDR3 is 13 residues.

The chain recombines TRBV5-6 with TRBJ2-5, with D possibly being TRBD2 (5 bases). The V gene's germline CDR1 is SGHDT and CDR2 YYEEEE. The CDR3 has 13 amino acids. The V end was cut by 2 bases, the J end by 11 bases, with 16 bases between. CDR3: CASSFGVSTGQYF. In DNA, the CDR3 is TGTGCCAGCAGCTTCGGCGTGTCTACGGGGCAGTACTTC.